This T cell receptor beta chain was obtained from a study of blood T cell repertoires in COVID-19. Across the whole study: COVID-19 samples collected from the United States, Italy and Spain covered acute and convalescent phases.

In the study's own analysis: Reference gene primer amplification in the assay estimated nucleated cell counts. The method was immunoSEQ multiplex PCR; TCRdb's version includes in-frame clones alone and lacks a portion of them. V, J and clone size derive from that table, while D and trimming were established from the DNA sequence. The sample lists under 140,000 clones, 88% occurring once. The CDR3 has 14 amino acids. V was pared by 5 bases and J by 4 bases, with 11 bases between. CDR1 MDHEN and CDR2 SYDVKM come from the germline V gene. A single count supports this clone. The origin of this receptor is a woman between 50 and 59 years old with acute or convalescent COVID-19. V usage is TRBV28 and J usage is TRBJ1-4; possible D gene TRBD1, 5 bases. Sequenced input: peripheral blood. The CDR3 reads CASSGHQINEKLFF. The CDR3 DNA reads as TGTGCCAGCAGTGGACACCAAATTAATGAAAAACTGTTTTTT. The full variable domain, completed using reference TRBV28 and TRBJ1-4, is DVKVTQSSRYLVKRTGEKVFLECVQDMDHENMFWYRQDPGLGLRLIYFSYDVKMKEKGDIPEGYSVSREKKERFSLILESASTNQTSMYLCASSGHQINEKLFFGSGTQLSVL.